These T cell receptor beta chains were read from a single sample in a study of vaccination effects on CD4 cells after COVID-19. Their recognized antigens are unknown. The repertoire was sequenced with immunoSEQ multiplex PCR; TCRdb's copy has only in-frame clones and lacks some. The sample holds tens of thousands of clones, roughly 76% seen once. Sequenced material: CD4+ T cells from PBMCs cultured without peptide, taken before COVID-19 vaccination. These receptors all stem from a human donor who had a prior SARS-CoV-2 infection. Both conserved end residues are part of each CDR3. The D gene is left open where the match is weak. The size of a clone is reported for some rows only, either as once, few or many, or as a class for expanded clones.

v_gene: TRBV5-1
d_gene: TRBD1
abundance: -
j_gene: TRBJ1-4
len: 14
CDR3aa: CASNTGQPNEKLFF
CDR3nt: TGCGCCAGTAATACGGGACAGCCAAATGAAAAACTGTTTTTT

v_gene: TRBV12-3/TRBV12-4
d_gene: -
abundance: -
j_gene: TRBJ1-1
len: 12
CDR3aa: CASGDQNTEAFF
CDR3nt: TGTGCCAGCGGGGACCAGAACACTGAAGCTTTCTTT

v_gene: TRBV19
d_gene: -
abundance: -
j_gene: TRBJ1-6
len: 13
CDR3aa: CASSLAANSPLHF
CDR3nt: TGTGCCAGTAGCTTGGCAGCTAATTCACCCCTCCACTTT

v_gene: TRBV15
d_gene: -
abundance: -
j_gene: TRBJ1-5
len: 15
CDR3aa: CATSRSTASNQPQHF
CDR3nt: TGTGCCACCAGCAGGTCCACAGCTAGCAATCAGCCCCAGCATTTT

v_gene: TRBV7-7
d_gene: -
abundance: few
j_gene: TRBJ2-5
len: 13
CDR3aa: CASSADVLETQYF
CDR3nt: TGTGCTAGCAGCGCAGATGTGTTGGAGACCCAGTACTTC

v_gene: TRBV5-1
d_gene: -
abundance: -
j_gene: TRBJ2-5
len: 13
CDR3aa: CASSLGGEETQYF
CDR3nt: TGCGCCAGCAGCTTGGGGGGAGAAGAGACCCAGTACTTC

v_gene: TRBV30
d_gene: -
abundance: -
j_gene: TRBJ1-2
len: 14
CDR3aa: CAWSVFFIGGGYTF
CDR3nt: TGTGCCTGGAGTGTTTTTTTTATAGGCGGAGGCTACACCTTC

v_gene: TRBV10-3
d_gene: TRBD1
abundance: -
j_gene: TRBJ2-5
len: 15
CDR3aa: CAISEEDRAGETQYF
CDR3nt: TGTGCCATCAGTGAGGAAGACAGGGCGGGAGAGACCCAGTACTTC

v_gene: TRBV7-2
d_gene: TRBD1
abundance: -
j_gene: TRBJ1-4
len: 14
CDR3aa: CASSLTGGGEKLFF
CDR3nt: TGTGCCAGCAGCTTGACAGGGGGCGGTGAAAAACTGTTTTTT

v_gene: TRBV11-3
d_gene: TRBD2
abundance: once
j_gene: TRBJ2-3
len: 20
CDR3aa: CASSLDPTSGSGARMDTQYF
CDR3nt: TGTGCCAGCAGCTTAGATCCGACTAGCGGGAGTGGGGCACGGATGGATACGCAGTATTTT

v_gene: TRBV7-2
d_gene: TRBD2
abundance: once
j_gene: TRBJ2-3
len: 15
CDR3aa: CASSPGGVGVDTQYF
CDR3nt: TGTGCCAGCAGCCCGGGGGGGGTAGGGGTGGATACGCAGTATTTT

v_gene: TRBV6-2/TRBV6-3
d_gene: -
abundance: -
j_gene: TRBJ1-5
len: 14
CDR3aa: CASSYGGGNQPQHF
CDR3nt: TGTGCCAGCAGTTACGGGGGGGGCAATCAGCCCCAGCATTTT

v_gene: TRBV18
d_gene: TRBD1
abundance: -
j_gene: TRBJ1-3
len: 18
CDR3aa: CASSPLSKIQGNGNTIYF
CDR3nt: TGTGCCAGCTCACCACTTTCCAAGATACAGGGGAACGGAAACACCATATATTTT

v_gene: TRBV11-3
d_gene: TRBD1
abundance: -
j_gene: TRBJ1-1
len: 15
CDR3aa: CASSFAGTANTEAFF
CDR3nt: TGTGCCAGCAGCTTCGCCGGGACAGCGAACACTGAAGCTTTCTTT

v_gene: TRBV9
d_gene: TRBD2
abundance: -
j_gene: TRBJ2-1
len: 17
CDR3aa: CASSERPGLAGDVEQFF
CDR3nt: TGTGCCAGCAGCGAGAGACCGGGACTAGCGGGAGATGTTGAGCAGTTCTTC

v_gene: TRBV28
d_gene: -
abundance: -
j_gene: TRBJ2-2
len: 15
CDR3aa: CASSPLDRDTGELFF
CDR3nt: TGTGCCAGCAGTCCCCTGGACCGAGACACCGGGGAGCTGTTTTTT

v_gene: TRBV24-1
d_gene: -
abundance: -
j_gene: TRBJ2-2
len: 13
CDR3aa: CATSGPSPGELFF
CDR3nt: TGTGCCACCAGTGGCCCCTCCCCCGGGGAGCTGTTTTTT

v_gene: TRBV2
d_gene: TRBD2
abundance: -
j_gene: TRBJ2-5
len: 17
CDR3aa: CASKQGLAGGWQETQYF
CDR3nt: TGTGCCAGCAAACAGGGACTAGCGGGGGGCTGGCAAGAGACCCAGTACTTC

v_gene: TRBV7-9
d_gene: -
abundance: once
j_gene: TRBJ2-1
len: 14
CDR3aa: CASSSMTEDNEQFF
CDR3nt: TGTGCCAGCAGCTCCATGACGGAAGACAATGAGCAGTTCTTC

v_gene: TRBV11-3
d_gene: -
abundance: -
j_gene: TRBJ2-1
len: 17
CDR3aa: CASSLNMGYRVLAEQFF
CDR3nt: TGTGCCAGCAGCTTAAATATGGGATACAGAGTTCTAGCGGAGCAGTTCTTC

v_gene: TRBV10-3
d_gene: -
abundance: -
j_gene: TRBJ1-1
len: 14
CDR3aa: CAISEVPEHTEAFF
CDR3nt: TGTGCCATCAGTGAGGTCCCAGAACACACTGAAGCTTTCTTT

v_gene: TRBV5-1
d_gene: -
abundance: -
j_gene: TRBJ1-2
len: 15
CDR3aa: CASSLHGQSDYGYTF
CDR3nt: TGCGCCAGCAGCTTACACGGACAGAGCGACTATGGCTACACCTTC

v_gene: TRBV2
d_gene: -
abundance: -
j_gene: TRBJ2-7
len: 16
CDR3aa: CASRDPAGTVSYEQYF
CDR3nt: TGTGCCAGCAGGGACCCGGCGGGGACAGTTTCCTACGAGCAGTACTTC

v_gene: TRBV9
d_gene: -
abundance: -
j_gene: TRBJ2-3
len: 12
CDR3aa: CASSTSWDTQYF
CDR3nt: TGTGCCAGCAGCACATCGTGGGATACGCAGTATTTT

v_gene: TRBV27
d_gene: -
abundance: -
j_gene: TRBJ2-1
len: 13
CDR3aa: CASSLWPIRGQFF
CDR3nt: TGTGCCAGCAGTTTATGGCCAATTAGAGGGCAGTTCTTC

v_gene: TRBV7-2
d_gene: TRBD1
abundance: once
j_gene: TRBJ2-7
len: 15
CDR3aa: CASSQTGTDNYEQYF
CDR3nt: TGTGCCAGCAGCCAGACCGGGACAGATAACTACGAGCAGTACTTC

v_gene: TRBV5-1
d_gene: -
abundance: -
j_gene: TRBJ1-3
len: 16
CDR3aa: CASSLGGTSSGNTIYF
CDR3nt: TGCGCCAGCAGCTTGGGGGGTACCAGCTCTGGAAACACCATATATTTT